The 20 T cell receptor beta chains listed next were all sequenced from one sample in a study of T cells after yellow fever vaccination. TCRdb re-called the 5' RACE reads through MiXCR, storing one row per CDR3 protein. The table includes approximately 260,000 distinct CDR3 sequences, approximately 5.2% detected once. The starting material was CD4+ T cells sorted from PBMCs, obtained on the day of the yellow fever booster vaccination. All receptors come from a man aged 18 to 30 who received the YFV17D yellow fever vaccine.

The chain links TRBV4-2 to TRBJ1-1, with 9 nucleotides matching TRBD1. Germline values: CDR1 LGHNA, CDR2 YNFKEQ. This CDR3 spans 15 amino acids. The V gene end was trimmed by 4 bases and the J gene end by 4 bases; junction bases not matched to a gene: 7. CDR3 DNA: TGTGCCAGCAGCCGCTTACAGGGGGCGAGCACTGAAGCTTTCTTT. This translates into CASSRLQGASTEAFF.

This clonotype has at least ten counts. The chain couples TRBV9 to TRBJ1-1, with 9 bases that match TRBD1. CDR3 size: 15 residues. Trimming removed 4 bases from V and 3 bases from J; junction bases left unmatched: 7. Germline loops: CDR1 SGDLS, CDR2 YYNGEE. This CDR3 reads CASSNPGQGYTEAFF. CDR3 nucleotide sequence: TGTGCCAGCAGCAACCCGGGACAGGGTTACACTGAAGCTTTCTTT.

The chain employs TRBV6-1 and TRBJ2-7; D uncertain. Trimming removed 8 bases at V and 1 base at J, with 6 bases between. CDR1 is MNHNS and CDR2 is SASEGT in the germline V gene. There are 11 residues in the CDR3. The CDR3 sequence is CASAGSYEQYF. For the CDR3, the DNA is TGTGCCAGCGCCGGTTCCTACGAGCAGTACTTC.

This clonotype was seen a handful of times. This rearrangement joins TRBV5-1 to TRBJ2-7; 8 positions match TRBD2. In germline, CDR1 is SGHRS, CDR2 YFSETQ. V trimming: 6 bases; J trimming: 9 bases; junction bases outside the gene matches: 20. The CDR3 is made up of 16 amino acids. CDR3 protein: CASTPSPTGGANRQYF. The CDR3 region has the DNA TGCGCCAGCACCCCTTCGCCTACGGGGGGGGCGAACCGGCAGTACTTC.

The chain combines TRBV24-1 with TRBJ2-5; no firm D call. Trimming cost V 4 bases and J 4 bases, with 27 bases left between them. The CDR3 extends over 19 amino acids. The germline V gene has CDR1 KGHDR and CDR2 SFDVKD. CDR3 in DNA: TGTGCCACCAGTGAGCGAGCAGACCTTAGAACTGATCCTCGAGAGACCCAGTACTTC. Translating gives CATSERADLRTDPRETQYF.

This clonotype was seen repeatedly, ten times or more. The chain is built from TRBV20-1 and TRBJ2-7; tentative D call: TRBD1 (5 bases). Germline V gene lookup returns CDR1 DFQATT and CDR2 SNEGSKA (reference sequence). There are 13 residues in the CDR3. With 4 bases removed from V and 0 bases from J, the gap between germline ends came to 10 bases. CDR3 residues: CSAKRQLSYEQYF. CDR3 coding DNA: TGCAGTGCTAAAAGACAGCTCTCCTACGAGCAGTACTTC.

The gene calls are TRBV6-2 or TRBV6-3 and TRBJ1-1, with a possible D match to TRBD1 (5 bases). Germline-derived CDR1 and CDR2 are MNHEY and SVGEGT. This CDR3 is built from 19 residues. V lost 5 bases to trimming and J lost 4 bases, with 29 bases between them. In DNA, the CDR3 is TGTGCCAGCAGTGAGCTCACAGGCCCGATAGAGCACGAGGGCACTGAAGCTTTCTTT. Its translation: CASSELTGPIEHEGTEAFF.

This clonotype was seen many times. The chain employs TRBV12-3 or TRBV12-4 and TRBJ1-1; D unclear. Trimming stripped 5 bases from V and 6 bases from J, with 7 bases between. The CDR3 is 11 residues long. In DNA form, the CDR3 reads TGTGCCAGCAGTCGGACGTCTGAAGCTTTCTTT. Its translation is CASSRTSEAFF.

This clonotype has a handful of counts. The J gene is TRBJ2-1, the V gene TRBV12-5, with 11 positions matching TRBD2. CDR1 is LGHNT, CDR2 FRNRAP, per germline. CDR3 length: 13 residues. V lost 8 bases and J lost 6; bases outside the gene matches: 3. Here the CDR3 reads CASHSGGANEQFF. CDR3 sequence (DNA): TGTGCTAGTCATAGCGGGGGGGCCAATGAGCAGTTCTTC.

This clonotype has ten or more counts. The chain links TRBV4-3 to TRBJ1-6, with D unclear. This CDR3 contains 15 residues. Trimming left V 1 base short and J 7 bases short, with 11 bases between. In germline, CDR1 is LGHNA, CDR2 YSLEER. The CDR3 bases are TGCGCCAGCAGCCAAGGGGTGGACGCGAATTCACCCCTCCACTTT. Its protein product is CASSQGVDANSPLHF.

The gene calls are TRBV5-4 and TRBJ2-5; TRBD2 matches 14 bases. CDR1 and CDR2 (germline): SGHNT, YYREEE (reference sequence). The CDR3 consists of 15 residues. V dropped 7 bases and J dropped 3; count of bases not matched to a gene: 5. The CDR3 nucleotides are TGTGCCAGCGCGGAGGGACTAGCGGGGGAAGAGACCCAGTACTTC. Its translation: CASAEGLAGEETQYF. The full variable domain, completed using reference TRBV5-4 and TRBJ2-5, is ETGVTQSPTHLIKTRGQQVTLRCSSQSGHNTVSWYQQALGQGPQFIFQYYREEENGRGNFPPRFSGLQFPNYSSELNVNALELDDSALYLCASAEGLAGEETQYFGPGTRLLVL.

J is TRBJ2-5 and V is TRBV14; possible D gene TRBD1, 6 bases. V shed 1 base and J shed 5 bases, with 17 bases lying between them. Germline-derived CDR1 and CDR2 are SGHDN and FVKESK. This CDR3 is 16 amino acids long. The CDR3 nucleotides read TGTGCCAGCAGCCAAGGAGGGGCAGGGGAGCAGGAGACCCAGTACTTC. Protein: CASSQGGAGEQETQYF.

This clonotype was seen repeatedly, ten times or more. The CDR3 protein is CASSLRFTGELFF. The CDR3 DNA follows: TGCGCCAGCAGCTTGCGGTTTACCGGGGAGCTGTTTTTT. The chain is built from TRBV5-1 and TRBJ2-2, with no clear D. The CDR3 spans 13 residues. Germline loops: CDR1 SGHRS, CDR2 YFSETQ. Trimming removed 1 base at V and 5 bases at J, with 6 bases between. Filled out from reference TRBV5-1 and TRBJ2-2, the complete variable domain reads KAGVTQTPRYLIKTRGQQVTLSCSPISGHRSVSWYQQTPGQGLQFLFEYFSETQRNKGNFPGRFSGRQFSNSRSEMNVSTLELGDSALYLCASSLRFTGELFFGEGSRLTVL.

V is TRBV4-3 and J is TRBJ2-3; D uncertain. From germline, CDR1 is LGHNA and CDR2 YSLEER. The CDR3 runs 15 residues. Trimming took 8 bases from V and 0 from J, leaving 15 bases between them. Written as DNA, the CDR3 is TGCGCCAGCGCCCCCGCCGCGACTAGCACAGATACGCAGTATTTT. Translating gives CASAPAATSTDTQYF.

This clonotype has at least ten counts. CDR3: CASGAPGANVLTF. The CDR3 nucleotides read TGTGCATCAGGGGCCCCCGGGGCCAACGTCCTGACTTTC. This chain links TRBV28 with TRBJ2-6; a possible D gene is TRBD1 (6 bases). Germline CDR1 is MDHEN and CDR2 is SYDVKM. This CDR3 has 13 amino acids.

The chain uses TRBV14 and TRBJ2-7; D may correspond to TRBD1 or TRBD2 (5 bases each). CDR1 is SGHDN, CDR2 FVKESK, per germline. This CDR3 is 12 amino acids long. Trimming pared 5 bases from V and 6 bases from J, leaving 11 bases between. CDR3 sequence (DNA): TGTGCCAGCAGCGGGACCGAGGCCGAGCAGTACGTC. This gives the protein CASSGTEAEQYV.

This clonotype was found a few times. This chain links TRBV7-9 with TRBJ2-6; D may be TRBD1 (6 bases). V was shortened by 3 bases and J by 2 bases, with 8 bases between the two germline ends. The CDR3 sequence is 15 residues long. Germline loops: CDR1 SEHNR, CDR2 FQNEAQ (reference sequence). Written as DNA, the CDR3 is TGTGCCAGCAGCTTCAACAGGGCTGGGGCCAACGTCCTGACTTTC. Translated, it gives CASSFNRAGANVLTF.

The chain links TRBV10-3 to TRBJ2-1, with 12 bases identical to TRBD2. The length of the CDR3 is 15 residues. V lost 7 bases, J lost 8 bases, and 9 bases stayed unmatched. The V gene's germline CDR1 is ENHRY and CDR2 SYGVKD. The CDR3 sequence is CAINPLAGGRHEQFF. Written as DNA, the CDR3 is TGTGCCATCAACCCACTAGCGGGGGGTCGTCATGAGCAGTTCTTC.

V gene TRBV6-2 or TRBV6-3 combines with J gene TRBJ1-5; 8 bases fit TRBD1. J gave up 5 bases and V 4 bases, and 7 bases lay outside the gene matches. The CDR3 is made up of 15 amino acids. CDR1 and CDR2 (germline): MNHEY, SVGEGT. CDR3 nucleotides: TGTGCCAGCAGTTCCGGACAGGGTTGGGATCAGCCCCAGCATTTT. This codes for CASSSGQGWDQPQHF.

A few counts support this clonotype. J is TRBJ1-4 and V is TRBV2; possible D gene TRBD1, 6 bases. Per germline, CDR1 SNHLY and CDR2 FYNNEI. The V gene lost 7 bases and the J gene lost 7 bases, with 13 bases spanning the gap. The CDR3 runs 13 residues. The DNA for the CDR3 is TGTGCCAGCAACCGGGGGCAAAGTGAAAAACTGTTTTTT. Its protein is CASNRGQSEKLFF.